This T cell receptor beta chain was documented in a study of blood T cells in healthy people across ages. A second PCR, run for about 6 to 11 cycles, used a sample-barcoded 5' primer plus a J-beta primer mix. TCRdb ran MiXCR on the 5' RACE reads and lists one entry per CDR3 protein. Here the sample spans approximately 800,000 distinct CDR3 sequences, 55% to 70% being singletons. CDR1 and CDR2 from the germline V gene are LGHNA and YSLEER. V lost 4 bases, J lost 7 bases, and 9 bases stayed unmatched. This CDR3 region has 16 residues. Only a few counts were recorded for this clonotype. The TCR sequence derives from a man aged 30 to 45 in good health. V is TRBV4-3 and J is TRBJ2-1, with 11 bases fitting TRBD2. The sequenced material came from blood. CDR3 DNA: TGCGCCAGCAGCCTAACAACTAGCGGGAGTTTGAATGAGCAGTTCTTC. Encoded protein: CASSLTTSGSLNEQFF.